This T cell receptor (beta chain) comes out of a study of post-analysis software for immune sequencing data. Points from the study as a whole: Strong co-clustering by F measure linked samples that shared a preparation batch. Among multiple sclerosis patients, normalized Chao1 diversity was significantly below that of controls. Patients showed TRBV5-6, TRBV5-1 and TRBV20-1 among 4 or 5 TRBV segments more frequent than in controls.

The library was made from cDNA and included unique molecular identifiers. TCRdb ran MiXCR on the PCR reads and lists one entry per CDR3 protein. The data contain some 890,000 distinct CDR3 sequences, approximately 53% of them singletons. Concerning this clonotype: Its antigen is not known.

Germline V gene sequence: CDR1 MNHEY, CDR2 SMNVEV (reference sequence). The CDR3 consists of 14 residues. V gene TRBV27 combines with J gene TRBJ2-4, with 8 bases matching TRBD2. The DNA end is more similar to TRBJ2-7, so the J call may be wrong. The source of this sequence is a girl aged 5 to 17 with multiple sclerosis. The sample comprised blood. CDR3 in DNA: TGTGCCAGCAGTTACCAGCGGGAGACAAACGAGCAGTACTTC. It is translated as CASSYQRETNEQYF.